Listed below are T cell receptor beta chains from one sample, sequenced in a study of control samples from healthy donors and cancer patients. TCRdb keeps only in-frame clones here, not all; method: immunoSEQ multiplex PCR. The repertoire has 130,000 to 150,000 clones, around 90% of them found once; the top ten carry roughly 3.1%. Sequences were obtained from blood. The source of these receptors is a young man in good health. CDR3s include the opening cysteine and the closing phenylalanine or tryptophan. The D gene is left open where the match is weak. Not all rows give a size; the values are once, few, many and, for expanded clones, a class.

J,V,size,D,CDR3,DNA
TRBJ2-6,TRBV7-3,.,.,CASSDSSGANVLTF,TGTGCCAGCAGCGACAGCTCTGGGGCCAACGTCCTGACTTTC
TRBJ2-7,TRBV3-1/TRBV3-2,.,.,CASGGPGPEGDEQYF,TGTGCCAGCGGGGGGCCCGGGCCCGAGGGGGACGAGCAGTACTTC
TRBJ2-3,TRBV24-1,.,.,CATSDLQGVGTDTQYF,TGTGCCACCAGTGATTTGCAGGGCGTTGGCACAGATACGCAGTATTTT
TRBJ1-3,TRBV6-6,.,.,CASSSTAHSGNTIYF,TGTGCCAGCAGTTCCACAGCACACTCTGGAAACACCATATATTTT
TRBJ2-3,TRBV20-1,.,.,CSASVSRGPFTDTQYF,TGCAGTGCTAGTGTTTCGCGGGGGCCTTTCACAGATACGCAGTATTTT
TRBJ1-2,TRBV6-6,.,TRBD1,CAIGTVFGYTF,TGTGCCATCGGGACAGTTTTTGGCTACACCTTC
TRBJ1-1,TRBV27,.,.,CASSLSARIGVRTEAFF,TGTGCCAGCAGTTTATCGGCGAGGATAGGGGTGAGGACTGAAGCTTTCTTT
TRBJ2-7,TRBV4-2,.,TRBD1,CASSSGTGAYEQYF,TGTGCCAGCAGCTCCGGGACAGGGGCTTACGAGCAGTACTTC
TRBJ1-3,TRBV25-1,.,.,CASSDLSGNTIYF,TGTGCCAGCAGTGACCTCTCTGGAAACACCATATATTTT
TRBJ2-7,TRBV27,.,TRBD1,CASSLLGGDEQYF,TGTGCCAGCAGTTTGTTAGGGGGCGACGAGCAGTACTTC
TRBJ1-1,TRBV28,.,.,CASSLTILGPEAFF,TGTGCCAGCAGTTTAACTATCCTCGGCCCTGAAGCTTTCTTT
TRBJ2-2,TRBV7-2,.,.,CASSLVRTLNTGELFF,TGTGCCAGCAGCTTAGTTAGGACACTGAACACCGGGGAGCTGTTTTTT
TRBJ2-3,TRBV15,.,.,CATSRDRGTSTDTQYF,TGTGCCACCAGCAGAGATCGAGGGACTAGCACAGATACGCAGTATTTT
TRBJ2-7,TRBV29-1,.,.,CSVFGISTTYEQYF,TGCAGCGTTTTTGGAATCTCTACAACCTACGAGCAGTACTTC
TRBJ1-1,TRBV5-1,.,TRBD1,CASSPSDRLNTEAFF,TGCGCCAGCAGCCCCTCGGACAGGTTGAACACTGAAGCTTTCTTT
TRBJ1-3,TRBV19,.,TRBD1,CASTGQGANGNTIYF,TGTGCCAGTACCGGACAGGGGGCTAATGGAAACACCATATATTTT
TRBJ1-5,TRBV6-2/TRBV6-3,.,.,CASSYKGLLSSNQPQHF,TGTGCCAGCAGTTACAAGGGGCTCCTATCGAGCAATCAGCCCCAGCATTTT
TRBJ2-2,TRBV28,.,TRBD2,CASRTSGTGELFF,TGTGCCAGCAGGACTAGCGGTACCGGGGAGCTGTTTTTT
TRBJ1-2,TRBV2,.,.,CASTPSNYGYTF,TGTGCCAGTACACCTTCTAACTATGGCTACACCTTC
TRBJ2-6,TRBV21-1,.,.,CASARAGQGLPPGANVLTF,TGTGCCAGCGCAAGGGCCGGACAGGGACTTCCTCCTGGGGCCAACGTCCTGACTTTC
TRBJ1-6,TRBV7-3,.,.,CASSLLGFNSPLHF,TGTGCCAGCAGCTTACTGGGGTTTAATTCACCCCTCCACTTT
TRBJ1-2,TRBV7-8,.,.,CASSLGQAPSYTF,TGTGCCAGCAGCTTAGGACAGGCGCCGAGCTACACCTTC
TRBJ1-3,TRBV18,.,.,CASSPSGGPGNTIYF,TGTGCCAGCTCACCGTCGGGGGGCCCTGGAAACACCATATATTTT
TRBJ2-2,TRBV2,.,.,CASSEDQGLWAGELFF,TGTGCCAGCAGTGAAGACCAGGGGTTATGGGCCGGGGAGCTGTTTTTT
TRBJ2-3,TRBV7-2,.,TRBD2,CASSFGPSGRSTDTQYF,TGTGCCAGCAGCTTTGGCCCTAGCGGAAGAAGCACAGATACGCAGTATTTT
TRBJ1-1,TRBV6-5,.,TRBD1,CASRPGQPGTEAFF,TGTGCCAGCAGACCGGGACAGCCGGGCACTGAAGCTTTCTTT
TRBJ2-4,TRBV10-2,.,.,CASSESISRLAKNIQYF,TGCGCCAGCAGTGAGTCGATCAGCCGCTTAGCCAAAAACATTCAGTACTTC
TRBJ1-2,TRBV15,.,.,CATSGGSWGGGYTF,TGTGCCACCAGCGGAGGCAGTTGGGGAGGTGGCTACACCTTC
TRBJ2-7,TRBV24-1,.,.,CATSDPAPIKIYEQYF,TGTGCCACCAGTGATCCGGCGCCGATTAAAATCTACGAGCAGTACTTC
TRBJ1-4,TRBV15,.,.,CATSRLPRQEDNEKLFF,TGTGCCACCAGCAGACTGCCCCGACAGGAGGATAATGAAAAACTGTTTTTT
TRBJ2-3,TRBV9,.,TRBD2,CASSVGVSGGAMRTDTQYF,TGTGCCAGCAGCGTAGGGGTTAGCGGGGGGGCGATGCGCACAGATACGCAGTATTTT
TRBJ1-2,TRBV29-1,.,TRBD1,CSVEVLRTGLDYGYTF,TGCAGCGTTGAAGTTTTGCGGACAGGGCTTGACTATGGCTACACCTTC
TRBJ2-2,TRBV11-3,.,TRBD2,CASSSATSGGTGELFF,TGTGCCAGCAGCTCGGCGACTAGCGGGGGAACCGGGGAGCTGTTTTTT
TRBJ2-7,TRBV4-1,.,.,CASSHSDGSSYEQYF,TGCGCCAGCAGCCACTCAGACGGAAGCTCCTACGAGCAGTACTTC
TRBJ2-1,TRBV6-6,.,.,CASSYQEAVENEQFF,TGTGCCAGCAGTTACCAGGAGGCAGTTGAGAATGAGCAGTTCTTC
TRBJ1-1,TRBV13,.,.,CASSLGLWAPNTEAFF,TGTGCCAGCAGCTTAGGCCTATGGGCCCCGAACACTGAAGCTTTCTTT
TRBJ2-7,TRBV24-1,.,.,CATAGDGSYEQYF,TGTGCCACCGCCGGGGACGGATCCTACGAGCAGTACTTC
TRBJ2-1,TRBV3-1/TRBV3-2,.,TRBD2,CASSPGTSNNEQFF,TGTGCCAGCAGCCCTGGGACTAGTAACAATGAGCAGTTCTTC
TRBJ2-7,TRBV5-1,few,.,CASSSRPTYEQYF,TGCGCCAGCAGCTCTCGACCGACCTACGAGCAGTACTTC